This T cell receptor (beta chain) is drawn from a study of metastatic and nonmetastatic thyroid tumors. Study information: Malignant and benign thyroid patients had repertoires compared in peripheral blood and tumor or nodule tissue. Notes on the study in general: As reported, TCR beta diversity in blood and tumor was significantly higher in malignant thyroid tumors than in benign nodules.

The V and J ends lost 0 bases and 0 bases respectively, with 6 bases between them. The germline CDR1 and CDR2 sequences are PRHDT and FYEKMQ (reference sequence). The CDR3 length is 14 residues. Patients underwent thyroid surgery, and none had received any treatment before it. The table lists this clone with many counts. Its matching antigen is unknown. TCRdb redid the clone calls on the PCR reads using MiXCR. This table has under 75,000 clones, around 19% appearing once. This chain connects TRBV13 to TRBJ2-7; D gene uncertain. Sample: blood. The TCR comes from a female donor with papillary thyroid cancer or a benign thyroid nodule (not recorded which). Some clones in this sample may be carry-over from other donors' samples. Here the CDR3 reads CASSLGLFSYEQYF. For the CDR3, the DNA is TGTGCCAGCAGCTTAGGGCTCTTCTCCTACGAGCAGTACTTC.